This T cell receptor (beta chain) was found in a study of blood T cells in healthy people across ages. Together with a sample-barcoded 5' primer, a J-beta primer mix was included in a second PCR lasting about 6 to 11 cycles. TCRdb redid the calling of the 5' RACE reads with MiXCR, one entry per CDR3 protein. The table has about 770,000 distinct CDR3 sequences, under 45% seen once. The V and J ends lost 1 base and 1 base, in that order; junction bases with no gene match: 0. This CDR3 comprises 15 residues. CDR1 is LGHDT, CDR2 YNNKEL, per germline (reference sequence). Sequenced sample: blood. The receptor's source is a man in his fifties or sixties in good health. The chain carries TRBV3-1 and TRBJ2-3; TRBD2 matches 9 bases. CDR3 protein: CASSQGLAGTDTQYF. As DNA, the CDR3 is TGTGCCAGCAGCCAAGGACTAGCGGGCACAGATACGCAGTATTTT.